Listed below are T cell receptor beta chains from one sample, sequenced in a study of T-cell reconstitution after alpha-beta-depleted transplantation in children. MiXCR was run by TCRdb on the PCR reads, yielding one entry per CDR3 protein. The profile shows some 590,000 distinct CDR3 sequences, about 10% of them singletons. The sample consisted of PBMCs from the stem cell graft donor, taken from the stem cell graft. The source of these receptors is a human donor who donated a stem cell graft to a child with acute myeloid leukemia. Each CDR3 is given with its conserved first and last residue. The D gene is left open where the match is weak. Size is stated for part of the rows, as once, few or many counts, or as a class when the clone is expanded.

d_gene | len | abundance | j_gene | v_gene | CDR3nt | CDR3aa
- | 13 | - | TRBJ2-2 | TRBV20-1 | TGCAGGGTACGGGCCTCGAACACCGGGGAGCTGTTTTTT | CRVRASNTGELFF
TRBD2 | 16 | - | TRBJ2-7 | TRBV3-1 | TGTGCCAGCAGCCGCCCCACCGGACTAGTTCTGGTCGAGCAGTACTTC | CASSRPTGLVLVEQYF
TRBD2 | 15 | few | TRBJ2-3 | TRBV7-2 | TGTGCCAGCAGGGAGGGGCCTAGCGGGAGCCATACGCAGTATTTT | CASREGPSGSHTQYF
- | 15 | - | TRBJ2-3 | TRBV24-1 | TGTGCCACCAGTCCAAACCGACTTGCGGCAGATACGCAGTATTTT | CATSPNRLAADTQYF
- | 15 | few | TRBJ1-5 | TRBV9 | TGTGCCAGCAGCGCTACAGGGAGCGGCAATCAGCCCCAGCATTTT | CASSATGSGNQPQHF
TRBD2 | 14 | many | TRBJ2-3 | TRBV10-3 | TGTGCCATTTCTAGACTAGCGGACACAGATACGCAGTATTTT | CAISRLADTDTQYF
TRBD2 | 12 | - | TRBJ2-7 | TRBV6-6 | TGTGCCACCAAGGGACTAACGGGAGAGCAGTACTTC | CATKGLTGEQYF
TRBD2 | 14 | many | TRBJ2-1 | TRBV10-3 | TGTGCCATCAGTGACCTAGCGGGAGTGGATGAGCAGTTCTTC | CAISDLAGVDEQFF
TRBD1 | 12 | many | TRBJ2-7 | TRBV29-1 | TGCAGCGAACAGGGGCGACCCTACGAGCAGTACTTC | CSEQGRPYEQYF
- | 15 | - | TRBJ2-3 | TRBV4-3 | TGCGCCAGCAGCCACTCCAGTCCTAGCACAGATACGCAGTATTTT | CASSHSSPSTDTQYF
- | 13 | many | TRBJ2-2 | TRBV28 | TGTGCCAGCAGTACGACTCTCACCGGGGAGCTGTTTTTT | CASSTTLTGELFF
TRBD2 | 15 | few | TRBJ2-1 | TRBV25-1 | TGTGCCAGCAGGACATCGTCGACTAGCGGGGGTATGCAGTTCTTC | CASRTSSTSGGMQFF
- | 11 | few | TRBJ1-1 | TRBV12-3/TRBV12-4 | TGTGCCAGCAGTCCGCCCCCACGAGCTTTCTTT | CASSPPPRAFF
TRBD2 | 17 | - | TRBJ2-1 | TRBV5-5 | TGTGCCAGCAGCCGGCCGGGACTAGCGGGAGGGCCCAATGAGCAGTTCTTC | CASSRPGLAGGPNEQFF
- | 13 | many | TRBJ2-1 | TRBV12-3/TRBV12-4 | TGTGCCAGCAGCGCCGGACCTAGGGTTGAGCAGTTCTTC | CASSAGPRVEQFF
TRBD1 | 13 | few | TRBJ1-1 | TRBV30 | TGTGCCTGGACTGCAACAGGGGTGACTGAAGCTTTCTTT | CAWTATGVTEAFF
TRBD2 | 15 | - | TRBJ2-1 | TRBV7-8 | TGTGCCAGCAGCTTAGTGGCGGGAGGGCCTAGTGAGCAGTTCTTC | CASSLVAGGPSEQFF
- | 14 | few | TRBJ1-3 | TRBV7-2 | TGTGCCAGCGGGCATGGGGGCTCTGGAAACACCATATATTTT | CASGHGGSGNTIYF
TRBD2 | 15 | many | TRBJ2-1 | TRBV7-2 | TGTGCCAGCAGCTTTAGCGGGATGACGTACAATGAGCAGTTCTTC | CASSFSGMTYNEQFF
- | 15 | few | TRBJ2-1 | TRBV30 | TGTGCCTGGGTCCTATATTCCCGGACCTACAATGAGCAGTTCTTC | CAWVLYSRTYNEQFF
- | 14 | few | TRBJ2-7 | TRBV9 | TGTGCCAGCAGCGTAGAACCCTTAGCGGACTCACAGTACTTC | CASSVEPLADSQYF
TRBD1 | 14 | few | TRBJ1-5 | TRBV7-9 | TGTGCCAGCAGCTTGACCGGGACAGATCAGCCCCAGCATTTT | CASSLTGTDQPQHF
- | 13 | many | TRBJ2-1 | TRBV29-1 | TGCAGCGTTGTAAGTAGAACCTACAATGAGCAGTTCTTC | CSVVSRTYNEQFF